The 27 T cell receptor beta chains reported below all come from one sample, sequenced in a study of shared clonotypes between healthy human individuals (TCRdb year 2020). CD8 naive samples were CD45RO-negative cells positively selected for CCR7, giving a CD45RA+CCR7+ population that excluded TemRA cells. Library preparation was by the immunoSEQ multiplex PCR assay. What TCRdb holds here is the immuneACCESS table cut down to in-frame rearrangements. Part of the clones is not present; checked against another copy, under half of the missing clones reflect an unresolved V gene, and the others are unexplained. The sample yields millions of clones; approximately 95% were counted once. The ten most abundant clones make up roughly 1% of the sample. What was sequenced was naive CD8+ T cells sorted from blood. Interpreted using the paper, the cell subset or site label stands for: CD45RA+CCR7+. All receptors come from a man between 18 and 29 years old in good health.

The chain links TRBV6-6 to TRBJ1-6, with 9 bases aligning to TRBD1. Germline V gene sequence: CDR1 MNHNY, CDR2 SVGAGI (reference sequence). Trimming at V came to 0 bases and at J to 8 bases, leaving 2 bases not matched to a gene. The CDR3 runs to 15 residues. The CDR3 DNA follows: TGTGCCAGCAGTTACTCGCGGGACAGGGATTCACCCCTCCACTTT. Translated: CASSYSRDRDSPLHF.

The chain has TRBV19 and TRBJ2-7; 12 bases line up with TRBD2. Germline V gene data show CDR1 as LNHDA and CDR2 as SQIVND (reference sequence). V shed 6 bases and J 3 bases; nucleotides not matched to a gene: 30. The CDR3 spans 23 residues. The CDR3 region has the DNA TGTGCCAGTAGCTCCCCCGGGACAGTTTCGCCCGGGACTAGCGGGCAGGGGAGCTACGAGCAGTACTTC. This translates into CASSSPGTVSPGTSGQGSYEQYF.

This chain uses TRBV7-2 with TRBJ1-4; 9 nucleotides match TRBD1. The J segment lost 7 bases and the V segment lost 5 bases, leaving 5 bases of the junction unmatched. The CDR3 is 14 residues long. Germline lookup yields CDR1 SGHTA and CDR2 FQGNSA. CDR3 sequence reads: CASSPDRGLEKLFF. CDR3 sequence (DNA): TGTGCCAGCAGCCCGGACAGGGGACTTGAAAAACTGTTTTTT.

V is TRBV27 and J is TRBJ2-3, with D possibly matching TRBD2 (6 bases). The CDR3 sequence is 16 residues long. V gave up 2 bases and J gave up 0 bases, with 12 bases separating them. The germline CDR1 and CDR2 sequences are MNHEY and SMNVEV (reference sequence). CDR3 residues: CASSLEPAGSTDTQYF. As DNA, the CDR3 is TGTGCCAGCAGTTTAGAGCCAGCGGGTAGCACAGATACGCAGTATTTT.

The chain recombines TRBV18 with TRBJ2-3; D not resolved. The V and J ends lost 6 bases and 1 base respectively, with 11 bases between them. This CDR3 contains 14 residues. Germline CDR1 reads KGHSH; CDR2 reads LQKENI. The CDR3 bases are TGTGCCAGCTCTTGGGGTACTGGCACAGATACGCAGTATTTT. This gives the protein CASSWGTGTDTQYF.

The sample holds one count of this clone. The genes are TRBV7-9 and TRBJ1-4, with D maybe TRBD1 (5 bases). Germline-derived CDR1 and CDR2 are SEHNR and FQNEAQ (reference sequence). V dropped 5 bases and J dropped 8 bases, with 12 bases sitting between them. This CDR3 region has 13 residues. The CDR3 sequence: CASSTHSGEKLFF. The CDR3 bases are TGTGCCAGCAGCACCCACTCAGGGGAAAAACTGTTTTTT.

A single count supports this clone. Other DNA variants within this sample encode the same CDR3. The chain links TRBV5-1 to TRBJ2-7, with D possibly called TRBD1 or TRBD2 (6 bases each). Germline V gene lookup returns CDR1 SGHRS and CDR2 YFSETQ. Trimming stripped 2 bases from V and 5 bases from J, with 8 bases between. This CDR3 region has 12 residues. The CDR3 bases are TGCGCCAGCAGCTTCGGGGGCAACGAGCAGTACTTC. It yields the protein CASSFGGNEQYF. Supplemented by reference TRBV5-1 and TRBJ2-7, the full variable domain reads KAGVTQTPRYLIKTRGQQVTLSCSPISGHRSVSWYQQTPGQGLQFLFEYFSETQRNKGNFPGRFSGRQFSNSRSEMNVSTLELGDSALYLCASSFGGNEQYFGPGTRLTVT.

The rearrangement uses TRBV15 and TRBJ2-7; D gene unclear. This CDR3 contains 12 residues. Between the trimmed V and J ends, which lost 0 bases and 7 bases, there was a span of 7 bases. CDR1 is LNHNV and CDR2 is YYDKDF in the germline V gene (reference sequence). The CDR3: CATSREGWEQYF. DNA of the CDR3: TGTGCCACCAGCAGAGAAGGGTGGGAGCAGTACTTC.

This CDR3 reads CASSEYSGEGLQETQYF. CDR3 nucleotides: TGTGCCAGCAGTGAATATAGCGGGGAGGGGCTCCAAGAGACCCAGTACTTC. This chain uses TRBV25-1 with TRBJ2-5; 8 bases align to TRBD2. V shed 0 bases and J 1 base; nucleotides not matched to a gene: 7. Germline CDR1 reads MGHDK; CDR2 reads SYGVNS. The CDR3 loop spans 17 amino acids. The full variable domain, rest sourced from reference TRBV25-1 and TRBJ2-5, is EADIYQTPRYLVIGTGKKITLECSQTMGHDKMYWYQQDPGMELHLIHYSYGVNSTEKGDLSSESTVSRIRTEHFPLTLESARPSHTSQYLCASSEYSGEGLQETQYFGPGTRLLVL.

The chain employs TRBV5-6 and TRBJ1-4; tentatively, D is TRBD1 (5 bases). Germline CDR1 reads SGHDT; CDR2 reads YYEEEE. V lost 0 bases and J 8 bases, leaving 14 bases between the germline ends. CDR3 length: 15 amino acids. CDR3 DNA: TGTGCCAGCAGCTTGGAGGGGCGGGGTAAGGAAAAACTGTTTTTT. It yields the protein CASSLEGRGKEKLFF.

V is TRBV6-1 and J is TRBJ2-7; TRBD2 aligns across 9 bases. Germline values: CDR1 MNHNS, CDR2 SASEGT. V was clipped by 3 bases and J by 2 bases; unmatched bases: 8. CDR3 length: 16 amino acids. As DNA, the CDR3 is TGTGCCAGCAGTGACCCCCAGCGGGAGGCGACCTACGAGCAGTACTTC. Translation: CASSDPQREATYEQYF.

The rearrangement links TRBV27 to TRBJ2-7; 8 nucleotides line up with TRBD2. J gave up 0 bases and V 5 bases, and 6 bases lay outside the gene matches. This CDR3 contains 15 residues. CDR1 and CDR2 from the germline V gene are MNHEY and SMNVEV (reference sequence). CDR3 sequence: CASSPSGRSSYEQYF. DNA of the CDR3: TGTGCCAGCAGTCCTAGCGGGCGGAGCTCCTACGAGCAGTACTTC.

The chain has TRBV7-2 and TRBJ1-5; a possible D gene is TRBD1 (6 bases). CDR3 size: 15 residues. Germline V lookup: CDR1 SGHTA, CDR2 FQGNSA. Trimming took off 3 bases at V and 4 bases at J, with 13 bases between the two ends. Here the CDR3 DNA reads TGTGCCAGCAGCTTCGTCCAGGGGATGAATCAGCCCCAGCATTTT. Translation gives CASSFVQGMNQPQHF.

The chain employs TRBV4-3 and TRBJ2-7; TRBD1 matches 7 bases. V shed 0 bases and J 5 bases; nucleotides not matched to a gene: 13. The length of the CDR3 is 17 residues. The germline V gene has CDR1 LGHNA and CDR2 YSLEER. The CDR3 reads CASSQDRIPGGVHEQYF. CDR3 bases: TGCGCCAGCAGCCAAGATAGGATCCCAGGGGGTGTGCACGAGCAGTACTTC.

The chain couples TRBV28 to TRBJ1-5, with D possibly being TRBD1 (5 bases). The CDR3 loop spans 13 amino acids. V lost 6 bases, J lost 3 bases, and 9 bases lay in between. CDR1 is MDHEN and CDR2 is SYDVKM in the germline V gene. CDR3 DNA: TGTGCCAGCAGCCGGGACTCCAATCAGCCCCAGCATTTT. Protein: CASSRDSNQPQHF. The complete variable domain, with remaining parts taken from reference TRBV28 and TRBJ1-5, reads DVKVTQSSRYLVKRTGEKVFLECVQDMDHENMFWYRQDPGLGLRLIYFSYDVKMKEKGDIPEGYSVSREKKERFSLILESASTNQTSMYLCASSRDSNQPQHFGDGTRLSIL.

The chain has TRBV5-1 and TRBJ2-7; TRBD1 aligns across 8 bases. Germline V gives CDR1 SGHRS, CDR2 YFSETQ. This CDR3 has 14 residues. V gave up 5 bases and J gave up 3 bases; unmatched junction bases: 7. CDR3 residues: CASSPQGAGYEQYF. CDR3 bases: TGCGCCAGCAGTCCGCAGGGGGCTGGCTACGAGCAGTACTTC.

The V and J genes are TRBV5-6 and TRBJ2-3; 11 bases map to TRBD2. There are 14 residues in the CDR3. The junction had 2 bases not matched to a gene; V was cut back by 4 bases and J by 4 bases. Germline loops: CDR1 SGHDT, CDR2 YYEEEE. CDR3 in amino acids: CASSILAGADTQYF. For the CDR3, the DNA is TGTGCCAGCAGCATACTAGCGGGAGCAGATACGCAGTATTTT.

On this clone: Within the sample, other DNA sequences also encode this same CDR3. The chain recombines TRBV10-3 with TRBJ2-3, with 8 positions matching TRBD2. Germline CDR1 and CDR2: ENHRY and SYGVKD. Unmatched junction bases numbered 1, after V lost 6 bases and J lost 2 bases. This CDR3 spans 13 amino acids. The CDR3 loop reads CAIRAGDTDTQYF. The CDR3 DNA is TGTGCCATCAGAGCGGGGGACACAGATACGCAGTATTTT.

This clone was observed once. This chain links TRBV4-1 with TRBJ2-2, with 10 bases identical to TRBD1. Germline trimming cut 4 bases from V and 7 bases from J; bases unmatched to any gene: 9. CDR3 size: 16 residues. Germline values: CDR1 MGHRA, CDR2 YSYEKL. As DNA, the CDR3 is TGCGCCAGCAGCCGCACGACAGGGGGCCCTATCGGGGAGCTGTTTTTT. This gives the protein CASSRTTGGPIGELFF.

This rearrangement joins TRBV10-3 to TRBJ1-1, with D possibly TRBD1 on 6 matching bases. Germline lookup yields CDR1 ENHRY and CDR2 SYGVKD. The CDR3 is 16 amino acids. V lost 4 bases to trimming and J lost 1 base, with 16 bases between them. The DNA of the CDR3 is TGTGCCATCAGTGCTCGGCTACAGGGAGGGAACACTGAAGCTTTCTTT. The encoded protein is CAISARLQGGNTEAFF.

The J gene is TRBJ2-4, the V gene TRBV9; 10 bases are a match to TRBD2. Germline loops: CDR1 SGDLS, CDR2 YYNGEE. This CDR3 region has 16 residues. J gave up 4 bases and V 0 bases, and 4 bases lay outside the gene matches. The CDR3 nucleotides are TGTGCCAGCAGCGTAGAGGGTAGCGGGGGGAAAAACATTCAGTACTTC. This encodes CASSVEGSGGKNIQYF.

A single count supports this clone. The genes are TRBV9 and TRBJ1-1, with a possible D match to TRBD1 (5 bases). Trimming took off 4 bases at V and 3 bases at J, with 13 bases between the two ends. The CDR3 sequence is 14 residues long. Germline values: CDR1 SGDLS, CDR2 YYNGEE. CDR3 amino acids: CASSWGPGDTEAFF. CDR3 bases: TGTGCCAGCAGCTGGGGCCCGGGGGACACTGAAGCTTTCTTT.

The rearrangement joins TRBV9 to TRBJ1-1; D not resolved. Germline CDR1 is SGDLS and CDR2 is YYNGEE. The CDR3 totals 14 residues. The germline V and J ends were trimmed by 4 bases and 6 bases, with 16 bases remaining between them. CDR3 DNA: TGTGCCAGCAGCCCCCCTGACCTAGGAGCTGAAGCTTTCTTT. As protein: CASSPPDLGAEAFF.

The genes are TRBV4-1 and TRBJ1-2, with D unclear. Germline CDR1 and CDR2: MGHRA and YSYEKL. V was pared by 1 base and J by 5 bases, with 11 bases between. The CDR3 has 14 amino acids. The CDR3 nucleotides read TGCGCCAGCAGCCAAGCTTCCGGGTGGTATGGCTACACCTTC. It specifies CASSQASGWYGYTF.

The chain combines TRBV2 with TRBJ2-5; no clear D gene. Germline V gene sequence: CDR1 SNHLY, CDR2 FYNNEI. CDR3 length: 16 amino acids. With 0 bases removed from V and 2 bases from J, the gap between germline ends came to 13 bases. DNA of the CDR3: TGTGCCAGCAGTGAAGCGCGGAGCCCTTCTCAAGAGACCCAGTACTTC. Protein: CASSEARSPSQETQYF.

V gene TRBV9 combines with J gene TRBJ2-7; 8 nucleotides match TRBD2. Germline V gene lookup returns CDR1 SGDLS and CDR2 YYNGEE. With V trimmed by 4 bases and J by 7 bases, 10 bases remained unmatched. The CDR3 is 14 residues long. The CDR3 coding sequence is TGTGCCAGCAGCCGGGAGGGGACCACTGGGGAGCAGTACTTC. It specifies CASSREGTTGEQYF. Drawing the rest from reference TRBV9 and TRBJ2-7, the complete variable domain is DSGVTQTPKHLITATGQRVTLRCSPRSGDLSVYWYQQSLDQGLQFLIQYYNGEERAKGNILERFSAQQFPDLHSELNLSSLELGDSALYFCASSREGTTGEQYFGPGTRLTVT.

DNA of the CDR3: TGTGCCAGCAGTTACGGAGATGCGGGGTACTACGAGCAGTACTTC. Residues: CASSYGDAGYYEQYF. The chain is built from TRBV6-5 and TRBJ2-7; TRBD2 might be the D (6 bases). Trimming removed 2 bases at V and 3 bases at J, with 14 bases between. The CDR3 is 15 residues long. In germline, CDR1 is MNHEY, CDR2 SVGAGI.